These T cell receptor beta chains were read from a single sample in a study of Graves' ophthalmopathy and Graves' hyperthyroidism. TCRdb re-derived calls from the multiplex PCR reads in MiXCR, one entry per CDR3 protein. The sample carries about 550,000 distinct CDR3 sequences, less than 45% recorded once. Sequences were obtained from peripheral blood or thyroid tissue (not recorded which). These receptors were obtained from an adult man with Graves' hyperthyroidism. Each CDR3 is given with its conserved first and last residue. Fields, in order: J gene, clone size, D gene, V gene, CDR3 DNA, CDR3 protein. A D gene is named only where the DNA matches it firmly. Clone sizes are given selectively: once, few, many, or a class where the clone is expanded.

j_gene: TRBJ2-5; abundance: NA; d_gene: TRBD1; v_gene: TRBV3-1; CDR3nt: TGTGCCAGCAGCCGTTACAGGGGTCAAGAGACCCAGTACTTC; CDR3aa: CASSRYRGQETQYF
j_gene: TRBJ1-1; abundance: many; d_gene: NA; v_gene: TRBV7-2; CDR3nt: TGTGCCAGCAGCTTAGCTCCCAGGGGCAACACTGAAGCTTTCTTT; CDR3aa: CASSLAPRGNTEAFF
j_gene: TRBJ2-3; abundance: NA; d_gene: NA; v_gene: TRBV5-1; CDR3nt: TGCGCCAGCAGCCGGGGGATTAGCACAGATACGCAGTATTTT; CDR3aa: CASSRGISTDTQYF
j_gene: TRBJ2-3; abundance: many; d_gene: NA; v_gene: TRBV20-1; CDR3nt: TGCAGTGCTCCGAGCGGTGGGGCAGATACGCAGTATTTT; CDR3aa: CSAPSGGADTQYF
j_gene: TRBJ2-5; abundance: NA; d_gene: NA; v_gene: TRBV7-2; CDR3nt: TGTGCCAGCAGCCACGGGGCTCCAGGGTTAAGGGAGACCCAGTACTTC; CDR3aa: CASSHGAPGLRETQYF
j_gene: TRBJ1-5; abundance: many; d_gene: NA; v_gene: TRBV6-9; CDR3nt: TGTGCCAGCACCCCAAGTCCGGACCGGAACAATCAGCCCCAGCATTTT; CDR3aa: CASTPSPDRNNQPQHF
j_gene: TRBJ2-7; abundance: NA; d_gene: TRBD1; v_gene: TRBV29-1; CDR3nt: TGCAGCGTTGGCGACAGGGCTAACACCGGGGAGCAGTACTTC; CDR3aa: CSVGDRANTGEQYF
j_gene: TRBJ1-2; abundance: NA; d_gene: NA; v_gene: TRBV20-1; CDR3nt: TGCAGTGCTACGAGGGGGGCTCACTATGGCTACACCTTC; CDR3aa: CSATRGAHYGYTF
j_gene: TRBJ1-5; abundance: NA; d_gene: NA; v_gene: TRBV7-9; CDR3nt: TGTGCCAGCAGCTTGGGGGGCAATGAGCCCCAGCATTTT; CDR3aa: CASSLGGNEPQHF
j_gene: TRBJ1-2; abundance: NA; d_gene: NA; v_gene: TRBV7-2; CDR3nt: TGTGCCAGCAGCTTAGTTCCGTTTACTAACTATGGCTACACCTTC; CDR3aa: CASSLVPFTNYGYTF
j_gene: TRBJ1-1; abundance: NA; d_gene: TRBD1; v_gene: TRBV24-1; CDR3nt: TGTGCCACCAGTGACGGGACAGGGCTTACCACTGAAGCTTTCTTT; CDR3aa: CATSDGTGLTTEAFF
j_gene: TRBJ2-3; abundance: NA; d_gene: NA; v_gene: TRBV9; CDR3nt: TGTGCCAGCAGCGTAGACGGGGTTAGCACAGATACGCAGTATTTT; CDR3aa: CASSVDGVSTDTQYF
j_gene: TRBJ1-2; abundance: NA; d_gene: TRBD1; v_gene: TRBV2; CDR3nt: TGTGCCAGCGGCAGGGACAGCCTGGGGTATGGCTACACCTTC; CDR3aa: CASGRDSLGYGYTF
j_gene: TRBJ1-1; abundance: NA; d_gene: NA; v_gene: TRBV18; CDR3nt: TGTGCCAGCTCACCGGGAGTAGCGAACACTGAAGCTTTCTTT; CDR3aa: CASSPGVANTEAFF
j_gene: TRBJ2-1; abundance: NA; d_gene: NA; v_gene: TRBV29-1; CDR3nt: TGCAGTGAAGGCGTGAGCTCCTACAATGAGCAGTTCTTC; CDR3aa: CSEGVSSYNEQFF
j_gene: TRBJ1-2; abundance: many; d_gene: NA; v_gene: TRBV9; CDR3nt: TGTGCCAGCAGGAGGGGGGCTTACGGCTACACCTTC; CDR3aa: CASRRGAYGYTF
j_gene: TRBJ1-5; abundance: many; d_gene: TRBD1; v_gene: TRBV19; CDR3nt: TGTGCCAGTAGTACAGGACAGGGTAATCAGCCCCAGCATTTT; CDR3aa: CASSTGQGNQPQHF
j_gene: TRBJ2-2; abundance: few; d_gene: TRBD2; v_gene: TRBV10-3; CDR3nt: TGTGCCATCAAGGAGCGGGGGGGCACCGGGGAGCTGTTTTTT; CDR3aa: CAIKERGGTGELFF
j_gene: TRBJ2-3; abundance: NA; d_gene: TRBD1; v_gene: TRBV20-1; CDR3nt: TGCAGTGCCCCGGGACAGGACACAGATACGCAGTATTTT; CDR3aa: CSAPGQDTDTQYF
j_gene: TRBJ2-7; abundance: many; d_gene: NA; v_gene: TRBV2; CDR3nt: TGTGCCAGCAGATTAAGCCTCTATAGCTCCTACGAGCAGTACTTC; CDR3aa: CASRLSLYSSYEQYF
j_gene: TRBJ2-7; abundance: many; d_gene: TRBD2; v_gene: TRBV20-1; CDR3nt: TGCAGTGCTTCCGGGACTAGCGGGAGCGCCTACGAGCAGTACTTC; CDR3aa: CSASGTSGSAYEQYF
j_gene: TRBJ1-1; abundance: NA; d_gene: NA; v_gene: TRBV28; CDR3nt: TGTGCCAGCAGTCCAACGGACCCGTTCGGAAATTGGGCTTTCTTT; CDR3aa: CASSPTDPFGNWAFF
j_gene: TRBJ1-4; abundance: NA; d_gene: NA; v_gene: TRBV15; CDR3nt: TGTGCCACCAGCAGAGATCGGGAGGGGAATGAAAAACTGTTTTTT; CDR3aa: CATSRDREGNEKLFF
j_gene: TRBJ2-3; abundance: NA; d_gene: TRBD1; v_gene: TRBV25-1; CDR3nt: TGTGCCAGCGGGGACAGCGTAGATACGCAGTATTTT; CDR3aa: CASGDSVDTQYF
j_gene: TRBJ1-2; abundance: NA; d_gene: NA; v_gene: TRBV7-9; CDR3nt: TGTGCCGGCAGCTTAGCTATGGCCCACCCTAAAACCTTC; CDR3aa: CAGSLAMAHPKTF
j_gene: TRBJ1-1; abundance: NA; d_gene: NA; v_gene: TRBV6-1; CDR3nt: TGTGCCAGCAGTATTGTTGTTGGCACTGAAGCTTTCTTT; CDR3aa: CASSIVVGTEAFF
j_gene: TRBJ1-1; abundance: NA; d_gene: NA; v_gene: TRBV12-3/TRBV12-4; CDR3nt: TGTGCCAGCGGCCTGGCGGGTCAAGCCGAAGCTTTCTTT; CDR3aa: CASGLAGQAEAFF
j_gene: TRBJ1-5; abundance: NA; d_gene: TRBD1; v_gene: TRBV2; CDR3nt: TGTGCCAGCATGAGGGACAGGAATGGCAATCAGCCCCAGCATTTT; CDR3aa: CASMRDRNGNQPQHF
j_gene: TRBJ1-1; abundance: many; d_gene: TRBD1; v_gene: TRBV19; CDR3nt: TGTGCCAGTAGTCCCCGACAGGGGTTTGAAGCTTTCTTT; CDR3aa: CASSPRQGFEAFF
j_gene: TRBJ2-7; abundance: NA; d_gene: TRBD2; v_gene: TRBV2; CDR3nt: TGTGCCAGCAGGAGCGGGAGCCCCCGCAATGAGCAGTACTTC; CDR3aa: CASRSGSPRNEQYF
j_gene: TRBJ1-1; abundance: many; d_gene: NA; v_gene: TRBV12-3/TRBV12-4; CDR3nt: TGTGCCAGCAGCCGCAGGTGGGGGAGGATGAACACTGAAGCTTTCTTT; CDR3aa: CASSRRWGRMNTEAFF
j_gene: TRBJ1-5; abundance: NA; d_gene: NA; v_gene: TRBV3-1; CDR3nt: TGTGCCAGCAGCCCTAGACACGGGGCGGTTGAGCCCCAGCATTTT; CDR3aa: CASSPRHGAVEPQHF
j_gene: TRBJ1-4; abundance: many; d_gene: NA; v_gene: TRBV7-6; CDR3nt: TGTGCCAGCAGCTTAGGGGTGGCAGGGATAGGGGAAAAACTGTTTTTT; CDR3aa: CASSLGVAGIGEKLFF
j_gene: TRBJ1-4; abundance: many; d_gene: NA; v_gene: TRBV12-3/TRBV12-4; CDR3nt: TGTGCCAGCAGTCCAGCTGGGCGAAAACTGTTTTTT; CDR3aa: CASSPAGRKLFF
j_gene: TRBJ2-7; abundance: many; d_gene: NA; v_gene: TRBV19; CDR3nt: TGTGCCAGTAGTAGCGGGAACACCTACGAGCAGTACTTC; CDR3aa: CASSSGNTYEQYF
j_gene: TRBJ2-7; abundance: NA; d_gene: NA; v_gene: TRBV5-5; CDR3nt: TGTGCCAGCAGCTTTTCTCCCCCGGGAGAGCAGTACTTC; CDR3aa: CASSFSPPGEQYF
j_gene: TRBJ2-7; abundance: few; d_gene: TRBD1; v_gene: TRBV5-1; CDR3nt: TGCGCCAGCAGCTGGGACAGGCGCTCCTACGAGCAGTACTTC; CDR3aa: CASSWDRRSYEQYF
j_gene: TRBJ2-2; abundance: NA; d_gene: TRBD1; v_gene: TRBV20-1; CDR3nt: TGCAGTGCTAGAGCCGGGACAGGGTCGAACACCGGGGAGCTGTTTTTT; CDR3aa: CSARAGTGSNTGELFF
j_gene: TRBJ1-2; abundance: many; d_gene: NA; v_gene: TRBV9; CDR3nt: TGTGCCAGCAGCGGCAGGGGAAAAGCTAACTATGGCTACACCTTC; CDR3aa: CASSGRGKANYGYTF
j_gene: TRBJ2-5; abundance: NA; d_gene: NA; v_gene: TRBV7-6; CDR3nt: TGTGCCAGCAGCTTAGCCTTCCAGGGAGATGGAGAGACCCAGTACTTC; CDR3aa: CASSLAFQGDGETQYF
j_gene: TRBJ1-2; abundance: many; d_gene: NA; v_gene: TRBV9; CDR3nt: TGTGCCAGCAGCGGGACGACAAACTATGGCTACACCTTC; CDR3aa: CASSGTTNYGYTF
j_gene: TRBJ2-1; abundance: NA; d_gene: NA; v_gene: TRBV7-9; CDR3nt: TGTGCCAGCAGCTCGGGGAGGGGGGTTTACAATGAGCAGTTCTTC; CDR3aa: CASSSGRGVYNEQFF
j_gene: TRBJ1-1; abundance: NA; d_gene: NA; v_gene: TRBV5-5; CDR3nt: TGTGCCGGCAGCTTGGGAATGAACACTGAAGCTTTCTTT; CDR3aa: CAGSLGMNTEAFF
j_gene: TRBJ1-6; abundance: NA; d_gene: NA; v_gene: TRBV5-8; CDR3nt: TGTGCCAGCAGTTTATTCACACCGGGTAATAATTCACCCCTCCACTTT; CDR3aa: CASSLFTPGNNSPLHF
j_gene: TRBJ1-2; abundance: many; d_gene: NA; v_gene: TRBV24-1; CDR3nt: TGTGCCACCAGTGATGGTGGACAGCCGGGCTATGGCTACACCTTC; CDR3aa: CATSDGGQPGYGYTF
j_gene: TRBJ1-2; abundance: many; d_gene: TRBD1; v_gene: TRBV5-5; CDR3nt: TGTGCCAGCAGCATACAGGGGTCTGGCTACACCTTC; CDR3aa: CASSIQGSGYTF
j_gene: TRBJ2-7; abundance: NA; d_gene: NA; v_gene: TRBV29-1; CDR3nt: TGCAGCGTTGTTCGAGGGGGTAACTACGAGCAGTACTTC; CDR3aa: CSVVRGGNYEQYF
j_gene: TRBJ1-2; abundance: NA; d_gene: TRBD1; v_gene: TRBV29-1; CDR3nt: TGCAGCGCTGGGGATGGGCCAGGGGGAGCCATCACCTTC; CDR3aa: CSAGDGPGGAITF
j_gene: TRBJ2-7; abundance: NA; d_gene: TRBD1; v_gene: TRBV10-3; CDR3nt: TGTGCCAGCAGTTCCGGGTCACAGGGGAGAGCCTACGAGCAGTACTTC; CDR3aa: CASSSGSQGRAYEQYF
j_gene: TRBJ1-1; abundance: NA; d_gene: NA; v_gene: TRBV25-1; CDR3nt: TGTGCCAGCAGTTTTTATCGGGGAAGAGGAACTGAAGCTTTCTTT; CDR3aa: CASSFYRGRGTEAFF
j_gene: TRBJ1-4; abundance: NA; d_gene: NA; v_gene: TRBV25-1; CDR3nt: TGTGCCAGCAGTTTTGGGGTAGAGGTACCAGCAACTAATGAAAAACTGTTTTTT; CDR3aa: CASSFGVEVPATNEKLFF